This T cell receptor beta chain was documented in a study of shared clonotypes between healthy human individuals. Study-level information: Each donor had three CD4 naive, three CD4 memory, two CD8 naive and one CD8 memory plate. Study results and caveats: Non-shared clonotypes were found to have lower generation probabilities than the clonotypes that were shared by all four of the sorted-subset donors. A small donor pool kept down the genetic and exposure-history diversity that was represented.

V was clipped by 1 base and J by 0 bases; unmatched bases: 8. CDR3 length: 18 amino acids. The germline CDR1 and CDR2 sequences are SGHVS and FQNEAQ. It was at deep level that the assay was run. This table comes from immunoSEQ multiplex PCR, and its TCRdb copy is limited to in-frame clones, with some not included. The sample shows 2 million to 3 million clones, under 95% of them seen only once. Of note for this clone: Its antigen is as yet unknown.

The source of this sequence is a man aged 18 to 30 in good health. Some clones in this sample may be carry-over from other donors' samples. The chain joins TRBV7-8 to TRBJ2-4; 8 bases fit TRBD2. Sequencing was performed on naive CD4+ T cells from PBMCs. Described subset: CD45RA+ positively selected. This CDR3 reads CASSLGPLLAGAKNIQYF. The CDR3 DNA reads TGTGCCAGCAGCTTAGGTCCCCTCCTAGCGGGAGCCAAAAACATTCAGTACTTC. The complete variable domain, with remaining parts taken from reference TRBV7-8 and TRBJ2-4, reads GAGVSQSPRYKVAKRGQDVALRCDPISGHVSLFWYQQALGQGPEFLTYFQNEAQLDKSGLPSDRFFAERPEGSVSTLKIQRTQQEDSAVYLCASSLGPLLAGAKNIQYFGAGTRLSVL.